The 17 T cell receptor beta chains in this list originate from one sample, sequenced in a study of radiation and T cells in renal cell carcinoma (dated by TCRdb to 2018 to 2020). The library was made by the immunoSEQ multiplex PCR assay. What TCRdb holds here is the immuneACCESS table cut down to in-frame rearrangements. Part of the clones is not present; checked against another copy, under half of the missing clones reflect an unresolved V gene, and the others are unexplained. Across this sample there are 15,000 to 20,000 clones, with roughly three fifths seen only once. Around a third of the sample is in the top ten clones. The meaning of the sample's time point label: tumor resected at nephrectomy. Per the publication, the treatment or condition label means: treatment-naive control, cytoreductive nephrectomy. The source material was tumor tissue, sampled from a patient whose treatment was nephrectomy without radiotherapy. All receptors come from a man in his forties or fifties with renal cell carcinoma.

Only one count was recorded for this clone. This CDR3 is CASSPGLAGGGGGSYEQYF. The DNA of the CDR3 is TGTGCCAGCTCACCGGGACTAGCGGGAGGAGGCGGAGGATCCTACGAGCAGTACTTC. V is TRBV18 and J is TRBJ2-7; 15 nucleotides align to TRBD2. The CDR3 runs 19 residues. Looked up from germline, CDR1 is KGHSH and CDR2 is LQKENI. Unmatched junction bases numbered 10, after V lost 3 bases and J lost 1 base.

This clone was seen only a few times. The CDR3 bases are TGTGCCAGCACCCTCCTAGGATCGGAAAAACTGTTTTTT. It is translated as CASTLLGSEKLFF. The chain combines TRBV28 with TRBJ1-4; D gene uncertain. Trimming removed 7 bases from V and 8 bases from J, with 14 bases in between. This CDR3 is 13 amino acids long. In germline, CDR1 is MDHEN, CDR2 SYDVKM.

V gene TRBV19 combines with J gene TRBJ2-1; no firm D call. The V end lost 6 bases, the J end lost 8 bases, and 11 bases lay between the germline ends. Germline-derived CDR1 and CDR2 are LNHDA and SQIVND (reference sequence). This CDR3 comprises 12 residues. This CDR3 reads CASSRSWDEQFF. In nucleotides, the CDR3 is TGTGCCAGTAGCAGATCCTGGGATGAGCAGTTCTTC. The full variable domain, with the rest looked up from reference TRBV19 and TRBJ2-1, is DGGITQSPKYLFRKEGQNVTLSCEQNLNHDAMYWYRQDPGQGLRLIYYSQIVNDFQKGDIAEGYSVSREKKESFPLTVTSAQKNPTAFYLCASSRSWDEQFFGPGTRLTVL.

The CDR3 protein is CATSRVNSNQPQHF. The CDR3 DNA reads TGTGCCACCAGCAGAGTTAACAGCAATCAGCCCCAGCATTTT. The rearrangement joins TRBV15 to TRBJ1-5; D is unclear. Germline values: CDR1 LNHNV, CDR2 YYDKDF (reference sequence). The V end was cut by 1 base, the J end by 1 base, with 5 bases between. This CDR3 has 14 residues. Drawing the rest from reference TRBV15 and TRBJ1-5, the complete variable domain is DAMVIQNPRYQVTQFGKPVTLSCSQTLNHNVMYWYQQKSSQAPKLLFHYYDKDFNNEADTPDNFQSRRPNTSFCFLDIRSPGLGDTAMYLCATSRVNSNQPQHFGDGTRLSIL.

This sequence joins TRBV18 and TRBJ2-3, with a weak D call TRBD2 (6 bases). Germline CDR1 and CDR2: KGHSH and LQKENI. The CDR3 loop spans 17 amino acids. V lost 1 base and J 0 bases, leaving 14 bases between the germline ends. The CDR3 loop is CASSPQRGTRSTDTQYF. CDR3 sequence (DNA): TGTGCCAGCTCACCACAACGCGGGACGAGAAGCACAGATACGCAGTATTTT.

CDR3 amino acids: CASSSSDRGYEKLFF. In nucleotides, the CDR3 is TGTGCCAGCAGTAGTTCGGACAGGGGGTATGAAAAACTGTTTTTT. The rearrangement links TRBV6-1 to TRBJ1-4; TRBD1 aligns across 10 bases. Germline V lookup: CDR1 MNHNS, CDR2 SASEGT. This CDR3 contains 15 residues. With 5 bases clipped from V and 6 bases from J, the junction kept 6 bases outside the gene matches.

The CDR3 DNA is TGTGCCAGCAGCTTAGTTGGGGGGTACGAGCAGTACTTC. Its protein product is CASSLVGGYEQYF. V is TRBV7-2 and J is TRBJ2-7; D may be TRBD2 (6 bases). The V gene's germline CDR1 is SGHTA and CDR2 FQGNSA. The length of the CDR3 is 13 residues. Deletions cut 1 base from V and 4 bases from J, with 8 bases between.

The gene calls are TRBV27 and TRBJ2-7, with D perhaps TRBD1 (6 bases). The CDR3 extends over 15 amino acids. The germline V and J ends were trimmed by 5 bases and 0 bases, with 14 bases remaining between them. Germline loops: CDR1 MNHEY, CDR2 SMNVEV (reference sequence). CDR3 coding DNA: TGTGCCAGCAGTGGTTTGGACAGTCACTCCTACGAGCAGTACTTC. Translated, it gives CASSGLDSHSYEQYF.

The chain couples TRBV25-1 to TRBJ1-2, with D maybe TRBD1 (5 bases). Trimming removed 3 bases at V and 6 bases at J, with 14 bases between. The CDR3 totals 14 residues. CDR1 is MGHDK and CDR2 is SYGVNS in the germline V gene. The CDR3 here is CASSDFGREHGYTF. CDR3 DNA: TGTGCCAGCAGTGATTTTGGCAGGGAACATGGCTACACCTTC.

The rearrangement joins TRBV7-6 to TRBJ1-4, with 10 bases lining up with TRBD1. In germline, CDR1 is SGHVS, CDR2 FNYEAQ. V was clipped by 0 bases and J by 8 bases; unmatched bases: 3. The CDR3 runs to 15 residues. CDR3 sequence reads: CASSLAGTGVEKLFF. The CDR3 nucleotides read TGTGCCAGCAGCTTAGCAGGGACAGGGGTCGAAAAACTGTTTTTT.

The chain uses TRBV7-9 and TRBJ1-3; the D gene is possibly TRBD1 (5 bases). Trimming shortened V by 3 bases and J by 2 bases, and 11 bases separated the two germline ends. CDR1 and CDR2 (germline): SEHNR, FQNEAQ (reference sequence). The CDR3 runs to 15 residues. CDR3 nucleotide sequence: TGTGCCAGCAGCTTGGACATCCCCCCTGGAAACACCATATATTTT. Encoded protein: CASSLDIPPGNTIYF.

This clone came up a few times. This sequence joins TRBV10-2 and TRBJ1-5; no definite D call. Trimming removed 6 bases from V and 1 base from J, with 7 bases in between. There are 13 residues in the CDR3. Germline loops: CDR1 WSHSY, CDR2 SAAADI. The CDR3 sequence: CASREGSNQPQHF. As DNA, the CDR3 is TGCGCCAGCAGGGAAGGGAGCAATCAGCCCCAGCATTTT.

V usage is TRBV6-5 and J usage is TRBJ1-3; D is undetermined. The germline V gene has CDR1 MNHEY and CDR2 SVGAGI. The CDR3 extends over 15 amino acids. V was cut by 0 bases and J by 2 bases, with 8 bases left in between. The CDR3 DNA is TGTGCCAGCAGTTACTCGACTGGCCCTGGAAACACCATATATTTT. Its protein product is CASSYSTGPGNTIYF.

The rearrangement uses TRBV2 and TRBJ1-4, with D possibly being TRBD1 (5 bases). The V end lost 6 bases, the J end lost 12 bases, and 14 bases lay between the germline ends. This CDR3 comprises 12 residues. Per germline, CDR1 SNHLY and CDR2 FYNNEI. The CDR3 reads CASSILGGELFF. Written as DNA, the CDR3 is TGTGCCAGCAGCATTTTAGGAGGGGAACTGTTTTTT.

This chain uses TRBV7-8 with TRBJ1-3, with 7 bases identical to TRBD1. CDR1 and CDR2 (germline): SGHVS, FQNEAQ. The V segment lost 1 base and the J segment 6 bases; nucleotides outside the gene matches: 6. The CDR3 is 15 amino acids. The CDR3 nucleotides read TGTGCCAGCAGCTTAGTGACAGGGTGGGAAAACACCATATATTTT. Amino acids: CASSLVTGWENTIYF.

V is TRBV30 and J is TRBJ1-3; possible D gene TRBD1, 6 bases. The V end lost 0 bases, the J end lost 4 bases, and 19 bases lay between the germline ends. The CDR3 runs to 17 residues. CDR1 is GTSNPN and CDR2 is SVGIG in the germline V gene (reference sequence). The CDR3 DNA is TGTGCCTGGAGTGTAATTGGTATATCAGGGGTCGGAAACACCATATATTTT. As protein: CAWSVIGISGVGNTIYF.

This clone showed up just once. The V gene is TRBV9, the J gene TRBJ2-3; 14 positions match TRBD2. Germline values: CDR1 SGDLS, CDR2 YYNGEE. This CDR3 has 18 amino acids. The trim removed 2 bases at V and 9 bases at J, leaving 14 bases unmatched. CDR3: CASSVGTGTSGRSGTQYF. The CDR3 DNA reads TGTGCCAGCAGCGTGGGAACAGGGACTAGCGGGAGATCAGGCACGCAGTATTTT.